Presented here are 15 T cell receptor beta chains from one specimen sequenced in a study of OX40 agonist ivuxolimab in advanced cancers. Clones were read by immunoSEQ multiplex PCR, and TCRdb kept only the in-frame ones, dropping some. The top ten clones hold roughly 7.7% of a sample with some 15,000 clones, 85% to 95% of them seen once. Sample: CD4+ or CD8+ T cells sorted from blood, taken in a trial of the OX40 agonist ivuxolimab. These receptors were taken from an adult with an advanced solid tumor such as melanoma, head and neck, liver or kidney cancer.

This chain uses TRBV27 with TRBJ1-1; D possibly corresponds to TRBD1 (5 bases). V dropped 0 bases and J dropped 5 bases, with 19 bases sitting between them. The V gene's germline CDR1 is MNHEY and CDR2 SMNVEV (reference sequence). The CDR3 loop spans 17 amino acids. Here the CDR3 DNA reads TGTGCCAGCAGTTTATCGATACCCCCAGGCGGGGGGACTGAAGCTTTCTTT. This encodes CASSLSIPPGGGTEAFF.

The chain recombines TRBV4-1 with TRBJ1-3; D uncertain. The germline V gene has CDR1 MGHRA and CDR2 YSYEKL. The V and J ends lost 0 bases and 0 bases respectively, with 9 bases between them. The CDR3 covers 16 residues. The CDR3 DNA is TGCGCCAGCAGCCAAGATAGAGGTAGCTCTGGAAACACCATATATTTT. Amino acid sequence: CASSQDRGSSGNTIYF.

V gene TRBV28 combines with J gene TRBJ2-1; 9 positions match TRBD1. Trimming cost V 7 bases and J 2 bases; bases outside gene matches: 0. Looked up from germline, CDR1 is MDHEN and CDR2 is SYDVKM. The CDR3 extends over 13 amino acids. The CDR3 nucleotides are TGTGCCAGCAACAGGGGGCCCTACAATGAGCAGTTCTTC. Translating it yields CASNRGPYNEQFF.

This rearrangement joins TRBV2 to TRBJ1-1; D remains unclear. This CDR3 is 11 amino acids long. Germline V CDR1 and CDR2: SNHLY, FYNNEI. V dropped 4 bases and J dropped 10 bases, with 10 bases sitting between them. The CDR3 DNA reads TGTGCCAGCAGTGGGGGATTTGCAGCTTTCTTT. Translated, it gives CASSGGFAAFF. Together with reference TRBV2 and TRBJ1-1, the CDR3 gives the full variable domain: EPEVTQTPSHQVTQMGQEVILRCVPISNHLYFYWYRQILGQKVEFLVSFYNNEISEKSEIFDDQFSVERPDGSNFTLKIRSTKLEDSAMYFCASSGGFAAFFGQGTRLTVV.

This clone has a single count. The chain joins TRBV7-8 to TRBJ1-2; TRBD1 matches at 9 bases. Trimming removed 5 bases from V and 4 bases from J; junction bases left unmatched: 14. Germline V CDR1 and CDR2: SGHVS, FQNEAQ. CDR3 length: 17 amino acids. The CDR3 nucleotides read TGTGCCAGCAGCCCGCGACGTCCGGGACAGGGAATCTATGGCTACACCTTC. The encoded protein is CASSPRRPGQGIYGYTF. The full variable domain, completed using reference TRBV7-8 and TRBJ1-2, is GAGVSQSPRYKVAKRGQDVALRCDPISGHVSLFWYQQALGQGPEFLTYFQNEAQLDKSGLPSDRFFAERPEGSVSTLKIQRTQQEDSAVYLCASSPRRPGQGIYGYTFGSGTRLTVV.

The J gene is TRBJ2-1, the V gene TRBV27, with 8 bases aligning to TRBD2. Germline-derived CDR1 and CDR2 are MNHEY and SMNVEV (reference sequence). This CDR3 comprises 14 residues. The ends lost 5 bases at V and 7 bases at J; junction bases unmatched: 7. CDR3 amino acids: CASSQAGVGNEQFF. The CDR3 region has the DNA TGTGCCAGCAGTCAAGCGGGAGTGGGGAATGAGCAGTTCTTC.

CDR3 sequence reads: CAISESAGVLDEQFF. The CDR3 DNA is TGTGCCATCAGTGAATCGGCGGGAGTCTTGGATGAGCAGTTCTTC. J is TRBJ2-1 and V is TRBV10-3; 7 bases fit TRBD2. The CDR3 sequence is 15 residues long. Germline V gene sequence: CDR1 ENHRY, CDR2 SYGVKD. V gave up 3 bases and J gave up 8 bases; unmatched junction bases: 10.

This chain connects TRBV5-1 to TRBJ2-7; 11 bases fit TRBD1. The CDR3 length is 19 residues. Germline assignment: CDR1 SGHRS and CDR2 YFSETQ. Trimming removed 0 bases from V and 3 bases from J; junction bases left unmatched: 14. CDR3 bases: TGCGCCAGCAGCTTGGTGCGGACAGGGGGCCCCCAACCATTCTACGAGCAGTACTTC. As protein: CASSLVRTGGPQPFYEQYF.

The chain couples TRBV6-6 to TRBJ2-2; TRBD1 is a possible D gene (5 bases). There are 15 residues in the CDR3. The V gene's germline CDR1 is MNHNY and CDR2 SVGAGI (reference sequence). V lost 0 bases, J lost 7 bases, and 12 bases lay in between. Here the CDR3 reads CASSYSSGYGGELFF. DNA for the CDR3: TGTGCCAGCAGTTACTCATCAGGGTACGGCGGGGAGCTGTTTTTT.

The V gene is TRBV19, the J gene TRBJ1-1, with unresolved D. The CDR3 is 14 residues long. The V end was cut by 7 bases, the J end by 2 bases, with 14 bases between. CDR1 LNHDA and CDR2 SQIVND come from the germline V gene (reference sequence). CDR3 sequence reads: CASTPWRLNTEAFF. The CDR3 region has the DNA TGTGCCAGTACCCCCTGGCGACTCAACACTGAAGCTTTCTTT. Complete variable domain (other parts from reference TRBV19 and TRBJ1-1): DGGITQSPKYLFRKEGQNVTLSCEQNLNHDAMYWYRQDPGQGLRLIYYSQIVNDFQKGDIAEGYSVSREKKESFPLTVTSAQKNPTAFYLCASTPWRLNTEAFFGQGTRLTVV.

The chain is built from TRBV7-9 and TRBJ2-1, with D hard to call. From germline, CDR1 is SEHNR and CDR2 FQNEAQ (reference sequence). This CDR3 contains 14 residues. V was cut by 4 bases and J by 3 bases, with 10 bases left in between. The CDR3, as DNA: TGTGCCAGCAGCTCCCCCTCGAGCTACAATGAGCAGTTCTTC. Translating it yields CASSSPSSYNEQFF.

The gene calls are TRBV11-3 and TRBJ1-1; TRBD1 aligns across 7 bases. The germline V gene has CDR1 SGHNT and CDR2 YENEEA. There are 14 residues in the CDR3. V lost 5 bases and J lost 2; bases outside the gene matches: 5. CDR3 residues: CASSPRTGNTEAFF. As DNA, the CDR3 is TGTGCCAGCAGCCCCCGGACAGGCAACACTGAAGCTTTCTTT.

This chain uses TRBV15 with TRBJ2-7, with a weak D call TRBD2 (7 bases). Germline CDR1 is LNHNV and CDR2 is YYDKDF (reference sequence). The CDR3 loop spans 16 amino acids. The V end was cut by 3 bases, the J end by 3 bases, with 18 bases between. The CDR3 loop reads CATSRRWRGGFYEQYF. As DNA, the CDR3 is TGTGCCACCAGCAGGCGCTGGAGGGGGGGGTTCTACGAGCAGTACTTC.

The J gene is TRBJ2-5, the V gene TRBV11-3, with D possibly TRBD1 on 5 matching bases. The CDR3 length is 13 residues. CDR1 is SGHNT and CDR2 is YENEEA in the germline V gene. The germline V and J ends were trimmed by 5 bases and 4 bases, with 11 bases remaining between them. This chain's CDR3 is CASSPRVSETQYF. Written as DNA, the CDR3 is TGTGCCAGCAGCCCCAGGGTCTCAGAGACCCAGTACTTC.

The chain joins TRBV19 to TRBJ2-1; 8 bases agree with TRBD1. The V gene end was trimmed by 9 bases and the J gene end by 3 bases; junction bases not matched to a gene: 4. The germline V gene encodes CDR1 LNHDA and CDR2 SQIVND (reference sequence). CDR3 length: 13 amino acids. The CDR3 loop reads CASHRGFYNEQFF. CDR3 DNA sequence: TGTGCCAGCCACAGGGGGTTCTACAATGAGCAGTTCTTC.